The clone carrying this TCR beta chain occurred many times. Samples came from axillary lymph nodes draining the breast cancer. This specimen comes from a study of breast tumors, draining lymph nodes, adjacent tissues. J gave up 7 bases and V 0 bases, and 5 bases lay outside the gene matches. This CDR3 is built from 15 residues. CDR1 and CDR2 (germline): LGHDT, YNNKEL (reference sequence). Via MiXCR, TCRdb re-called the multiplex PCR reads, giving one row per CDR3 protein. The sample has approximately 90,000 distinct CDR3 sequences; around 29% are singletons. Sequenced input: axillary lymph node tissue. The clonotype was recovered from a female donor with breast cancer. Some clones in this sample may be carry-over from other donors' samples. The chain combines TRBV3-1 with TRBJ2-1; 8 bases are a match to TRBD2. The CDR3 coding sequence is TGTGCCAGCAGCCAAGATAGCAGCGGGAGTAATGAGCAGTTCTTC. Translation: CASSQDSSGSNEQFF.